The 31 T cell receptor beta chains below all came from one sample that was sequenced in a study of CD8 T cells in ankylosing spondylitis listed by TCRdb under 2017. Libraries were built with 5' RACE. The sequencing machine was an Illumina HiSeq 2500. The public sequencing data were trimmed at Q25 with fastp and processed into clonotypes with MiXCR by TCRdb, which kept only in-frame beta chains. When rows share a CDR3 protein, they turn into one entry using the most common DNA and genes. Across this sample there are 150,000 or so distinct CDR3 sequences, with more than 9% seen only once. Of the sample, 25% to 35% is held by the ten largest clones. Sequencing used blood, either unsorted or a sorted T cell fraction (not recorded which). The receptors derive from a male donor with ankylosing spondylitis or in good health (not recorded which).

This clonotype was seen many times. The chain recombines TRBV28 with TRBJ2-1; 10 bases map to TRBD1. The ends lost 11 bases at V and 9 bases at J; junction bases unmatched: 13. The germline gives CDR1 MDHEN, CDR2 SYDVKM. CDR3 size: 14 residues. CDR3 sequence: CAVCRDRGLGEQFF. DNA for the CDR3: TGTGCCGTTTGTCGGGACAGGGGCTTGGGTGAGCAGTTCTTC.

The V call is TRBV12-3 or TRBV12-4, the J call TRBJ2-1, with TRBD2 matching 14 bases. J lost 10 bases, V lost 8 bases, and 7 bases had no gene match. The CDR3 spans 14 residues. CDR3 in amino acids: CASGTSGGSGEQFF. The DNA for the CDR3 is TGTGCCAGCGGGACTAGCGGGGGTTCAGGGGAGCAGTTCTTC.

J is TRBJ2-4 and V is TRBV12-3 or TRBV12-4; possibly TRBD2 for D (5 bases). V lost 4 bases and J 0 bases, leaving 10 bases between the germline ends. The CDR3 totals 15 residues. For the CDR3, the DNA is TGTGCCAGCAGTTCCGGGGTGATAGCCAAAAACATTCAGTACTTC. Translation: CASSSGVIAKNIQYF.

Only a few counts were recorded for this clonotype. This chain connects TRBV5-1 to TRBJ2-1; 14 bases are a match to TRBD2. Per germline, CDR1 SGHRS and CDR2 YFSETQ. Losses at the gene ends were 4 bases for V and 2 bases for J; bases not matched to a gene: 5. The CDR3 consists of 17 residues. DNA of the CDR3: TGCGCCAGCAGCAAGGGACTAGCGGGGGCCGCCTACAATGAGCAGTTCTTC. It translates to CASSKGLAGAAYNEQFF.

This clonotype was detected a few times. The chain joins TRBV5-1 to TRBJ2-3, with D perhaps matching TRBD1 (5 bases). Trimming took 1 base from V and 1 from J, leaving 16 bases between them. Germline CDR1 reads SGHRS; CDR2 reads YFSETQ. This CDR3 region has 17 residues. The CDR3 spells CASSLRLGVTGTDTQYF. In nucleotides, the CDR3 is TGCGCCAGCAGCTTGAGGTTAGGGGTCACGGGCACAGATACGCAGTATTTT.

This clonotype was counted many times. This chain joins TRBV20-1 and TRBJ2-3; 9 nucleotides match TRBD2. CDR3 length: 14 amino acids. Looked up from germline, CDR1 is DFQATT and CDR2 is SNEGSKA (reference sequence). The junction had 7 bases not matched to a gene; V was cut back by 4 bases and J by 5 bases. The CDR3 DNA sequence: TGCAGTGCTAAATATAGCGGGGGTGGAGATACGCAGTATTTT. This gives the protein CSAKYSGGGDTQYF.

This clonotype was recorded at least ten times. The chain recombines TRBV6-2 or TRBV6-3 with TRBJ1-2; D remains ambiguous. This CDR3 has 13 amino acids. V shed 2 bases and J shed 2 bases, with 6 bases lying between them. Germline V gene data show CDR1 as MNHEY and CDR2 as SVGEGT. As DNA, the CDR3 is TGTGCCAGCAGTTACGGCAGAAACTATGGCTACACCTTC. Translated, it gives CASSYGRNYGYTF.

The rearrangement uses TRBV9 and TRBJ2-1; 7 bases fit TRBD1. Germline V gene lookup returns CDR1 SGDLS and CDR2 YYNGEE. Unmatched junction bases numbered 0, after V lost 0 bases and J lost 0 bases. The CDR3 runs to 15 residues. The chain's CDR3 is CASSVEGASYNEQFF. The CDR3 nucleotides read TGTGCCAGCAGCGTAGAGGGGGCCTCCTACAATGAGCAGTTCTTC.

This clonotype appeared many times. The V and J genes are TRBV2 and TRBJ1-5; D may be TRBD1 (5 bases). The V end was cut by 2 bases, the J end by 3 bases, with 8 bases between. CDR1 is SNHLY and CDR2 is FYNNEI in the germline V gene. The length of the CDR3 is 14 residues. CDR3 bases: TGTGCCAGCAGTGAACAGGGATTCAATCAGCCCCAGCATTTT. It specifies CASSEQGFNQPQHF.

The chain employs TRBV5-1 and TRBJ2-6; D is possibly TRBD2 (5 bases). V lost 0 bases, J lost 2 bases, and 6 bases lay in between. CDR3 size: 15 residues. Germline CDR1 reads SGHRS; CDR2 reads YFSETQ. The CDR3 reads CASSLERAGANVLTF. The CDR3 nucleotides are TGCGCCAGCAGCTTGGAGAGGGCTGGGGCCAACGTCCTGACTTTC. The full variable domain, its missing parts supplied by reference TRBV5-1 and TRBJ2-6, is KAGVTQTPRYLIKTRGQQVTLSCSPISGHRSVSWYQQTPGQGLQFLFEYFSETQRNKGNFPGRFSGRQFSNSRSEMNVSTLELGDSALYLCASSLERAGANVLTFGAGSRLTVL.

This clonotype was recorded many times. The rearrangement joins TRBV10-3 to TRBJ2-1, with TRBD2 as a possible D gene (6 bases). Germline V gene data show CDR1 as ENHRY and CDR2 as SYGVKD. Deletions cut 0 bases from V and 7 bases from J, with 13 bases between. The CDR3 extends over 15 amino acids. The CDR3 nucleotides are TGTGCCATCAGTGAGTCGGGGCTAGCGAAGAATGAGCAGTTCTTC. The encoded protein is CAISESGLAKNEQFF.

This clonotype appeared many times. V and J are TRBV15 and TRBJ2-2; no definite D call. The CDR3 length is 18 residues. The V gene's germline CDR1 is LNHNV and CDR2 YYDKDF (reference sequence). Between the trimmed V and J ends, which lost 0 bases and 4 bases, there was a span of 18 bases. CDR3 region: CATSRDLGPLEGTGELFF. The CDR3 DNA follows: TGTGCCACCAGCAGAGATCTCGGTCCGCTAGAAGGCACCGGGGAGCTGTTTTTT.

The table lists this clonotype with a few counts. This chain connects TRBV6-2 or TRBV6-3 to TRBJ2-7; 9 bases are shared with TRBD1. There are 16 residues in the CDR3. Germline-derived CDR1 and CDR2 are MNHEY and SVGEGT. The V and J ends lost 7 bases and 4 bases, in that order; junction bases with no gene match: 14. In DNA, the CDR3 is TGTGCCAGCACGAGTCGTCGGACAGGGGCCAGGTACGAGCAGTACTTC. It is translated as CASTSRRTGARYEQYF.

This clonotype was observed many times. The rearrangement links TRBV15 to TRBJ1-2; D gene ambiguous. This CDR3 comprises 14 residues. CDR1 LNHNV and CDR2 YYDKDF come from the germline V gene (reference sequence). Trimming stripped 0 bases from V and 7 bases from J, with 12 bases between. The CDR3 DNA follows: TGTGCCACCAGCAGAGATATCCCCGAAGGTGGCTACACCTTC. It yields the protein CATSRDIPEGGYTF.

The chain couples TRBV12-3 or TRBV12-4 to TRBJ2-1; 9 bases are shared with TRBD2. The V gene end was trimmed by 3 bases and the J gene end by 6 bases; junction bases not matched to a gene: 21. CDR3 size: 20 residues. CDR3 sequence reads: CASSFAGGAGGREIGNEQFF. For the CDR3, the DNA is TGTGCCAGCAGTTTCGCGGGAGGTGCAGGCGGGAGGGAAATAGGCAATGAGCAGTTCTTC.

This chain joins TRBV7-2 and TRBJ2-1, with 9 bases fitting TRBD1. CDR1 and CDR2 (germline): SGHTA, FQGNSA. J gave up 5 bases and V 6 bases, and 5 bases lay outside the gene matches. CDR3 length: 14 residues. CDR3 DNA: TGTGCCAGCAGGTGGACAGGGGTCAACAATGAGCAGTTCTTC. It is translated as CASRWTGVNNEQFF.

In its sample, this clonotype was seen many times. The V and J genes are TRBV12-3 or TRBV12-4 and TRBJ1-2; 10 bases agree with TRBD1. Trimming at V came to 6 bases and at J to 5 bases, leaving 9 bases not matched to a gene. The CDR3 runs 15 residues. In nucleotides, the CDR3 is TGTGCCAGCAGCAATCTGACAGGGGGCAGTTATGGCTACACCTTC. Translating it yields CASSNLTGGSYGYTF.

This clonotype was seen a handful of times. The chain joins TRBV19 to TRBJ2-1; perhaps TRBD2 as D (6 bases). The germline V and J ends were trimmed by 1 base and 2 bases, with 9 bases remaining between them. CDR3 size: 15 residues. Germline V CDR1 and CDR2: LNHDA, SQIVND (reference sequence). The CDR3 here is CASSIVPGAYNEQFF. DNA for the CDR3: TGTGCCAGTAGTATAGTTCCGGGGGCCTACAATGAGCAGTTCTTC.

On this clonotype: It may be a read error: a sequence one base away is much more abundant. This chain links TRBV5-1 with TRBJ2-1; D ambiguous. The CDR3 spans 13 residues. Germline V gene data show CDR1 as SGHRS and CDR2 as YFSETQ. CDR3 coding DNA: TGCGTCAGCAGCTCCCAGTTGGGCCATGAGCAGTTCTTC. It encodes CVSSSQLGHEQFF.

The gene calls are TRBV20-1 and TRBJ1-2; 10 bases map to TRBD1. Germline V gene lookup returns CDR1 DFQATT and CDR2 SNEGSKA (reference sequence). Trimming at V came to 5 bases and at J to 7 bases, leaving 10 bases not matched to a gene. The CDR3 length is 14 residues. This CDR3 is CSADPMTGGAGYTF. The CDR3 DNA follows: TGCAGTGCTGATCCTATGACAGGGGGCGCTGGCTACACCTTC.

V usage is TRBV7-2 and J usage is TRBJ1-4; 7 positions agree with TRBD1. Germline CDR1 reads SGHTA; CDR2 reads FQGNSA. The CDR3 loop spans 15 amino acids. Unmatched junction bases numbered 9, after V lost 3 bases and J lost 8 bases. The CDR3 loop is CASSLQTGPGEKLFF. The CDR3, as DNA: TGTGCCAGCAGCTTGCAGACAGGGCCAGGGGAAAAACTGTTTTTT.

Ten or more counts support this clonotype. The chain employs TRBV5-1 and TRBJ2-5; possible D gene TRBD1, 6 bases. Germline V lookup: CDR1 SGHRS, CDR2 YFSETQ. The length of the CDR3 is 14 residues. Trimming cost V 4 bases and J 5 bases, with 15 bases left between them. CDR3 DNA sequence: TGCGCCAGCAGCCCGGAACAGGGAAGGGAGACCCAGTACTTC. Protein sequence: CASSPEQGRETQYF.

This clonotype has a handful of counts. The gene calls are TRBV11-3 and TRBJ2-1; 7 bases fit TRBD1. CDR3 length: 14 residues. With 6 bases clipped from V and 6 bases from J, the junction kept 8 bases outside the gene matches. Germline V lookup: CDR1 SGHNT, CDR2 YENEEA. CDR3 in amino acids: CASSLQTGRNEQFF. CDR3 DNA sequence: TGTGCCAGCAGTCTTCAGACAGGGCGCAATGAGCAGTTCTTC.

Many counts were recorded for this clonotype. J is TRBJ2-3 and V is TRBV11-2; no clear D. Germline V CDR1 and CDR2: SGHAT, FQNNGV. The CDR3 has 12 residues. Trimming pared 7 bases from V and 6 bases from J, leaving 11 bases between. In nucleotides, the CDR3 is TGTGCCAGCACCCAGTCTACGGATACGCAGTATTTT. Translated: CASTQSTDTQYF.

This clonotype showed up many times. The chain links TRBV5-1 to TRBJ2-7; the D is unclear. The CDR3 is 16 residues long. Between the trimmed V and J ends, which lost 0 bases and 0 bases, there was a span of 13 bases. In germline, CDR1 is SGHRS, CDR2 YFSETQ. The CDR3 loop reads CASSLGSTVRSYEQYF. DNA of the CDR3: TGCGCCAGCAGCTTGGGTAGCACAGTCCGCTCCTACGAGCAGTACTTC.

Comments on this clonotype: A read error may be the cause here, since a much bigger clone is one base away. This chain uses TRBV12-3 or TRBV12-4 with TRBJ2-7; no clear D. Between the trimmed V and J ends, which lost 7 bases and 4 bases, there was a span of 17 bases. The CDR3 totals 14 residues. The CDR3 sequence: CASMRVSDGYEQYF. In DNA, the CDR3 is TGTGCCAGCATGAGAGTGAGTGACGGTTACGAGCAGTACTTC.

This clonotype was recorded at least ten times. This rearrangement joins TRBV4-1 to TRBJ2-2; weak D call: TRBD2 (6 bases). CDR3 size: 14 residues. Germline CDR1 and CDR2: MGHRA and YSYEKL. Deletions cut 4 bases from V and 6 bases from J, with 12 bases between. CDR3 residues: CASSRLVTAGELFF. The CDR3 nucleotides read TGCGCCAGCAGCCGACTAGTTACGGCCGGGGAGCTGTTTTTT.

The genes are TRBV15 and TRBJ2-1; TRBD2 matches 10 bases. J gave up 0 bases and V 1 base, and 6 bases lay outside the gene matches. Germline CDR1 is LNHNV and CDR2 is YYDKDF (reference sequence). The CDR3 spans 18 residues. The CDR3 sequence: CATSRGGAGGSSYNEQFF. The CDR3 bases are TGTGCCACCAGCAGAGGAGGAGCGGGAGGGTCCTCCTACAATGAGCAGTTCTTC.

The count of this clonotype is one. A much larger clone is a single base away; this may be a read error. The V gene is TRBV20-1, the J gene TRBJ2-3; possibly TRBD2 for D (5 bases). Trimming took 6 bases from V and 2 from J, leaving 15 bases between them. The CDR3 has 14 residues. Germline loops: CDR1 DFQATT, CDR2 SNEGSKA (reference sequence). Here the CDR3 DNA reads TGCAGTGCCCTGAGGGAGTCCCACACAGATACGCAGTATTTT. It translates to CSALRESHTDTQYF.

Note on this clonotype: A much larger clone lies one base from this, so it may be a read error. J is TRBJ2-3 and V is TRBV24-1, with D perhaps matching TRBD1 (6 bases). Germline lookup yields CDR1 KGHDR and CDR2 SFDVKD. V lost 5 bases, J lost 5 bases, and 19 bases lay in between. The CDR3 is 16 amino acids. CDR3 in DNA: TGTGCCACCAGTGTGAAGGGGGTGGGGTCCGGAGATACGCAGTATTTT. Translated, it gives CATSVKGVGSGDTQYF.

With regard to this clonotype: A read error may account for a junction end that differs from germline. This chain links TRBV7-2 with TRBJ2-5; D assignment may be TRBD1 or TRBD2 (6 bases each). Germline loops: CDR1 SGHTA, CDR2 FQGNSA. This CDR3 spans 12 amino acids. The CDR3 DNA reads TGTGCCAGCAGCCTCCCCGCGGGACACCTCTTCTTC. It encodes CASSLPAGHLFF. Combining the CDR3 with reference TRBV7-2 and TRBJ2-5 gives the whole variable domain GAGVSQSPSNKVTEKGKDVELRCDPISGHTALYWYRQSLGQGLEFLIYFQGNSAPDKSGLPSDRFSAERTGGSVSTLTIQRTQQEDSAVYLCASSLPAGHLFFGPGTRLLVL.